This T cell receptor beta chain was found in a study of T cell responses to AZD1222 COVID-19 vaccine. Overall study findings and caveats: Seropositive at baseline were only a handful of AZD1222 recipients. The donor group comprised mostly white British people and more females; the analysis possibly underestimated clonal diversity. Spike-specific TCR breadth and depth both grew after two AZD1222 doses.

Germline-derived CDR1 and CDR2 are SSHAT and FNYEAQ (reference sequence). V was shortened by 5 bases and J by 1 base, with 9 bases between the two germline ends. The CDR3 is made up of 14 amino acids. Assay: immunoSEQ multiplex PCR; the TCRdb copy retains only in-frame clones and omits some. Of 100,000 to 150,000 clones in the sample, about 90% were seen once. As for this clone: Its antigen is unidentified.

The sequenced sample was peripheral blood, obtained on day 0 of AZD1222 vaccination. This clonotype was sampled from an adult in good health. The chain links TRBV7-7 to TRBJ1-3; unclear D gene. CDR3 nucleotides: TGTGCCAGCAGCCCATTGGGGTCTGGAAACACCATATATTTT. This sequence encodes CASSPLGSGNTIYF.